These 23 T cell receptor beta chains were sequenced from one sample in a study of cytomegalovirus exposure and HLA in healthy donors. The PCR ran on 60 Vbeta and 13 Jbeta primers. Repertoires were generated with immunoSEQ multiplex PCR, while TCRdb's copy carries only in-frame clones and drops some. The sample lists 80,000 to 100,000 clones, under 75% occurring once. Specimen: PBMCs. The source of these receptors is a female donor in good health and CMV-seronegative.

This chain's CDR3 is CASGRTGNSGANVLTF. In DNA form, the CDR3 reads TGTGCCAGCGGGCGTACAGGAAACTCTGGGGCCAACGTCCTGACTTTC. The chain has TRBV27 and TRBJ2-6; possibly TRBD1 for D (5 bases). This CDR3 contains 16 residues. Trimming shortened V by 8 bases and J by 0 bases, and 14 bases separated the two germline ends. Per the germline V gene, CDR1 is MNHEY and CDR2 is SMNVEV (reference sequence). Complete variable domain (other parts from reference TRBV27 and TRBJ2-6): EAQVTQNPRYLITVTGKKLTVTCSQNMNHEYMSWYRQDPGLGLRQIYYSMNVEVTDKGDVPEGYKVSRKEKRNFPLILESPSPNQTSLYFCASGRTGNSGANVLTFGAGSRLTVL.

There are a few counts of this clone. The chain recombines TRBV5-4 with TRBJ2-5; tentative D call: TRBD1 (7 bases). This CDR3 comprises 16 residues. Germline CDR1 reads SGHNT; CDR2 reads YYREEE (reference sequence). V lost 2 bases to trimming and J lost 1 base, with 15 bases between them. The CDR3 DNA reads TGTGCCAGCAGCTTTCAGGGGGGCGGTCGCCAAGAGACCCAGTACTTC. It is translated as CASSFQGGGRQETQYF.

Points on this clone: Other DNA sequences in this specimen translate into the identical CDR3. The V and J genes are TRBV11-2 and TRBJ1-4; D remains unclear. V was trimmed by 5 bases and J by 6 bases, leaving 13 bases between them. The CDR3 contains 14 residues. Germline lookup yields CDR1 SGHAT and CDR2 FQNNGV. As DNA, the CDR3 is TGTGCCAGCAGCCGGCAGGCGGGAGATGAAAAACTGTTTTTT. Protein product: CASSRQAGDEKLFF.

This chain joins TRBV6-1 and TRBJ1-5; a possible D gene is TRBD1 (5 bases). Deletions cut 2 bases from V and 6 bases from J, with 11 bases between. Germline CDR1 is MNHNS and CDR2 is SASEGT. The CDR3 is made up of 14 amino acids. Here the CDR3 reads CASSEQGTVQPQHF. The CDR3 nucleotides read TGTGCCAGCAGTGAACAGGGTACCGTTCAGCCCCAGCATTTT.

The V and J genes are TRBV7-8 and TRBJ2-1; TRBD1 matches 8 bases. CDR1 is SGHVS, CDR2 FQNEAQ, per germline. With 5 bases clipped from V and 8 bases from J, the junction kept 8 bases outside the gene matches. The CDR3 loop spans 14 amino acids. CDR3 in amino acids: CASSPRGQSHEQFF. The CDR3 region has the DNA TGTGCCAGCAGCCCCAGGGGGCAGTCGCATGAGCAGTTCTTC. Full variable domain (remainder filled in from reference TRBV7-8 and TRBJ2-1): GAGVSQSPRYKVAKRGQDVALRCDPISGHVSLFWYQQALGQGPEFLTYFQNEAQLDKSGLPSDRFFAERPEGSVSTLKIQRTQQEDSAVYLCASSPRGQSHEQFFGPGTRLTVL.

The count of this clone is one. The rearrangement uses TRBV5-1 and TRBJ1-3; 11 bases map to TRBD1. Germline V gives CDR1 SGHRS, CDR2 YFSETQ. Unmatched junction bases numbered 9, after V lost 4 bases and J lost 3 bases. The CDR3 spans 17 residues. This CDR3 is CASSARTGGVSGNTIYF. The CDR3 DNA is TGCGCCAGCAGCGCTAGGACAGGGGGCGTCAGTGGAAACACCATATATTTT.

This chain joins TRBV9 and TRBJ1-6, with 7 bases identical to TRBD1. V lost 0 bases and J lost 10; bases outside the gene matches: 4. Germline V gives CDR1 SGDLS, CDR2 YYNGEE. The CDR3 length is 14 residues. The CDR3 here is CASSVEQGMSPLHF. Here the CDR3 DNA reads TGTGCCAGCAGCGTAGAACAGGGGATGTCACCCCTCCACTTT.

The chain combines TRBV7-2 with TRBJ2-2, with TRBD1 as a possible D gene (6 bases). This CDR3 comprises 15 residues. Trimming cost V 5 bases and J 5 bases, with 15 bases left between them. Germline V gives CDR1 SGHTA, CDR2 FQGNSA. The CDR3 spells CASSKDSSRTGELFF. The CDR3, as DNA: TGTGCCAGCAGCAAGGACAGTTCGAGGACCGGGGAGCTGTTTTTT. Full variable domain (outside the CDR3, taken from reference TRBV7-2 and TRBJ2-2): GAGVSQSPSNKVTEKGKDVELRCDPISGHTALYWYRQSLGQGLEFLIYFQGNSAPDKSGLPSDRFSAERTGGSVSTLTIQRTQQEDSAVYLCASSKDSSRTGELFFGEGSRLTVL.

The rearrangement links TRBV21-1 to TRBJ1-1. TRBV21-1 is classified as a pseudogene. The CDR3 has 9 residues. CDR3 protein: CASSREAFF. CDR3 coding DNA: TGTGCCAGCAGCCGTGAAGCTTTCTTT.

The chain has TRBV14 and TRBJ2-1, with D tentatively TRBD1 (5 bases). This CDR3 spans 15 amino acids. Germline V gene lookup returns CDR1 SGHDN and CDR2 FVKESK. V was clipped by 4 bases and J by 0 bases, with 10 bases between them. The CDR3 DNA reads as TGTGCCAGCAGCCGACAGATCTCCTCCTACAATGAGCAGTTCTTC. Protein sequence: CASSRQISSYNEQFF.

A word on this clone: One end of the junction is discordant with germline, which a read error may explain. This CDR3 is also generated by other DNA sequences in the sample. V usage is TRBV5-1 and J usage is TRBJ1-5; 7 bases line up with TRBD1. Germline CDR1 and CDR2: SGHRS and YFSETQ. This CDR3 spans 14 amino acids. As DNA, the CDR3 is TGCGCCAGCAGCGCAGGGACAGAGAATCAGCCTCAGCATTTT. It yields the protein CASSAGTENQPQHF. The variable domain in full, with the rest retrieved from reference TRBV5-1 and TRBJ1-5, is KAGVTQTPRYLIKTRGQQVTLSCSPISGHRSVSWYQQTPGQGLQFLFEYFSETQRNKGNFPGRFSGRQFSNSRSEMNVSTLELGDSALYLCASSAGTENQPQHFGDGTRLSIL.

This chain uses TRBV6-5 with TRBJ1-2; 9 bases match TRBD1. Trimming took 0 bases from V and 8 from J; bases not matched to a gene: 10. Germline V gene data show CDR1 as MNHEY and CDR2 as SVGAGI. This CDR3 has 16 amino acids. This CDR3 is CASSYSSRDRVGGYTF. DNA of the CDR3: TGTGCCAGCAGTTACTCTTCCCGGGACAGGGTGGGAGGCTACACCTTC.

This clone turned up a few times. V is TRBV2 and J is TRBJ2-7; 11 bases are shared with TRBD1. The CDR3 totals 15 residues. CDR1 and CDR2 (germline): SNHLY, FYNNEI. Trimming cost V 7 bases and J 3 bases; bases outside gene matches: 8. CDR3 loop: CASTIGQGANYEQYF. For the CDR3, the DNA is TGTGCCAGCACCATAGGACAGGGGGCCAACTACGAGCAGTACTTC.

The table lists this clone with a count of one. V gene TRBV5-3 combines with J gene TRBJ1-2; maybe TRBD1 (6 bases). TRBV5-3 is assigned to the ORF class and has an uncertain function. The CDR3 extends over 14 amino acids. The V end was cut by 4 bases, the J end by 3 bases, with 13 bases between. This CDR3 reads CARSRTYRDYGYTF. The CDR3 DNA is TGTGCCAGAAGCCGGACATACAGGGACTATGGCTACACCTTC.

This chain links TRBV6-5 with TRBJ1-2; 8 nucleotides align to TRBD1. The J segment lost 8 bases and the V segment lost 6 bases, leaving 11 bases of the junction unmatched. Germline V gives CDR1 MNHEY, CDR2 SVGAGI. The length of the CDR3 is 14 residues. CDR3 loop: CASRRPDRTGGYTF. The CDR3 nucleotides are TGTGCCAGCAGGCGCCCGGACAGGACAGGGGGCTACACCTTC.

The chain has TRBV21-1 and TRBJ1-5. TRBV21-1 is classified as a pseudogene. The CDR3 extends over 13 amino acids. This CDR3 reads CASSNEGNQPQHF. For the CDR3, the DNA is TGTGCCAGCAGCAATGAGGGCAATCAGCCCCAGCATTTT.

The chain combines TRBV2 with TRBJ1-5; 8 bases match TRBD1. Germline assignment: CDR1 SNHLY and CDR2 FYNNEI. This CDR3 is 14 amino acids long. After removal of 4 bases from V and 3 bases from J, the junction contained 2 bases not matched to a gene. CDR3: CASSVTGDNQPQHF. CDR3 DNA: TGTGCCAGCAGTGTGACAGGGGACAATCAGCCCCAGCATTTT. Variable domain in full (rest from reference TRBV2 and TRBJ1-5): EPEVTQTPSHQVTQMGQEVILRCVPISNHLYFYWYRQILGQKVEFLVSFYNNEISEKSEIFDDQFSVERPDGSNFTLKIRSTKLEDSAMYFCASSVTGDNQPQHFGDGTRLSIL.

This chain connects TRBV6-1 to TRBJ2-1; TRBD2 matches at 9 bases. The CDR3 runs 15 residues. The J segment lost 4 bases and the V segment lost 5 bases, leaving 6 bases of the junction unmatched. CDR1 is MNHNS and CDR2 is SASEGT in the germline V gene. CDR3 nucleotide sequence: TGTGCCAGCAGTCTCATAGCGGGAGCTTACAATGAGCAGTTCTTC. Translating gives CASSLIAGAYNEQFF.

This clone has only one observation. V gene TRBV6-1 combines with J gene TRBJ1-1, with 9 bases fitting TRBD1. Trimming took 2 bases from V and 1 from J; bases not matched to a gene: 5. Germline CDR1 and CDR2: MNHNS and SASEGT. The CDR3 extends over 16 amino acids. The DNA for the CDR3 is TGTGCCAGCAGTGAATGGGACAGGGTGACGAACACTGAAGCTTTCTTT. Translation gives CASSEWDRVTNTEAFF.

The V gene is TRBV6-1, the J gene TRBJ2-7; 9 bases are shared with TRBD1. The length of the CDR3 is 11 residues. Unmatched junction bases numbered 3, after V lost 3 bases and J lost 12 bases. Germline values: CDR1 MNHNS, CDR2 SASEGT. This chain's CDR3 is CASSDLTGGYF. CDR3 coding DNA: TGTGCCAGCAGTGACCTGACAGGGGGGTACTTC.

This clone was seen a few times. The gene calls are TRBV13 and TRBJ2-3; D uncertain. This CDR3 is 13 amino acids long. CDR1 and CDR2 (germline): PRHDT, FYEKMQ (reference sequence). Deletions cut 5 bases from V and 0 bases from J, with 6 bases between. This CDR3 is CASSIGSTDTQYF. The CDR3 nucleotides read TGTGCCAGCAGCATCGGGAGCACAGATACGCAGTATTTT.

The chain combines TRBV7-9 with TRBJ2-2, with 13 positions matching TRBD2. With V trimmed by 5 bases and J by 5 bases, 8 bases remained unmatched. The CDR3 has 17 residues. Germline V gene data show CDR1 as SEHNR and CDR2 as FQNEAQ (reference sequence). The CDR3 DNA reads as TGTGCCAGCAGCCCTGCCGGGACTAGCGGGACTACCGGGGAGCTGTTTTTT. Encoded protein: CASSPAGTSGTTGELFF.

CDR3 bases: TGTGCCAGTAGCAGGACAGGGACCACTGAAGCTTTCTTT. Its protein product is CASSRTGTTEAFF. This chain uses TRBV19 with TRBJ1-1, with 8 nucleotides matching TRBD1. The junction had 4 bases not matched to a gene; V was cut back by 6 bases and J by 4 bases. The CDR3 length is 13 residues. The germline gives CDR1 LNHDA, CDR2 SQIVND (reference sequence).